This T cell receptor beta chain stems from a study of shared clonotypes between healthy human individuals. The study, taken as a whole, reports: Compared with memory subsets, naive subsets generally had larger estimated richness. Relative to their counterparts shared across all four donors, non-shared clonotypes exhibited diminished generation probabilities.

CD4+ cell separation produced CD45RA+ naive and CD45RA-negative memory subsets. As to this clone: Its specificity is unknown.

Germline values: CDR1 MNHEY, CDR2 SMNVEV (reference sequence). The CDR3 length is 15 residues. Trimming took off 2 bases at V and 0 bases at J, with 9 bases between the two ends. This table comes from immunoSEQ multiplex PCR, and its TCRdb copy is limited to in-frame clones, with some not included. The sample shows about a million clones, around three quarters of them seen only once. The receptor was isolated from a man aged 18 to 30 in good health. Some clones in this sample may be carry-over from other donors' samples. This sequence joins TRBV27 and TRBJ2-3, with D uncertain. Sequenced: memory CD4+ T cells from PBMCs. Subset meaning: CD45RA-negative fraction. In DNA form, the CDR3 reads TGTGCCAGCAGTTTAGGGCCCTGGAGCACAGATACGCAGTATTTT. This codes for CASSLGPWSTDTQYF.